The sequence of this TCR beta chain was determined in a study of CD8+CD57+ T cells in acquired aplastic anemia. About the study: 3 to 4 ug was the average amount of DNA from sorted CD4+ and CD8+ cells. Researchers reported that healthy donors averaged roughly 11 million reads for CD4+ cells.

The CDR3 sequence is 12 residues long. CDR1 is DFQATT, CDR2 SNEGSKA, per germline (reference sequence). V was pared by 5 bases and J by 8 bases, with 8 bases of the junction left unmatched. A word on this clonotype: Its antigen remains unknown.

Study-wide results and caveats: CD8+ Simpson's diversity in patients was not significantly different from that in controls. Researchers report that fewer than 30 CD8+ CDR3 sequences appeared in both patients and controls.

CDR3 and TCR beta VDJ profiling relied on genomic DNA as the template. TCRdb re-called the reads through MiXCR, storing one row per CDR3 protein. The sample contains about 130,000 distinct CDR3 sequences, 48% of which appear only once. The chain joins TRBV20-1 to TRBJ1-2; 7 bases agree with TRBD1. Sequences were obtained from sorted CD4+, CD8+, or CD8+CD57+ T cells (not recorded which) from PBMCs. The receptor was isolated from a human donor in good health, serving as a control. The chain's CDR3 is CSAGDRVRGYTF. The CDR3 DNA follows: TGCAGTGCTGGCGACAGGGTGAGGGGCTACACCTTC.